These T cell receptor beta chains were read from a single sample in a study of blood T cell repertoires in COVID-19. Sequencing was performed with immunoSEQ multiplex PCR; in TCRdb, only in-frame clones are kept and a portion is missing. The sample records about 110,000 clones, roughly 90% being singletons. Sequencing was done on a sample of peripheral blood. The source of these receptors is a man aged 35 to 55 with active or convalescent COVID-19. Both conserved end residues are trimmed from each CDR3.

j_gene,v_gene,CDR3aa
TRBJ1-2,TRBV28,ASTLGGTLNGYT
TRBJ1-1,TRBV30,ACRGVSNTEAF
TRBJ2-7,TRBV28,ATRTSGVGEQY
TRBJ1-4,TRBV6-5,ASSKTGHEKLF
TRBJ1-1,TRBV5-6,ASSYRGTEAF
TRBJ1-2,TRBV30,AWSPSGTGGYT
TRBJ2-5,TRBV7-9,ASSLARSGQGGVETQY
TRBJ1-3,TRBV9,ASRSFSGNTIY
TRBJ2-3,TRBV9,ASSVKGGSTDTQY
TRBJ2-7,TRBV15,ATSRDRGYEQY
TRBJ2-3,TRBV18,ASSQTTDTQY
TRBJ1-1,TRBV7-2,ASSLQGAGRTEAF
TRBJ2-3,TRBV7-9,ASSPPAEPGTQY
TRBJ1-1,TRBV2,ASSGGGTEAF
TRBJ1-1,TRBV29-1,SVRRGEPEAF
TRBJ2-7,TRBV7-3,ASSLQASNEQY
TRBJ1-2,TRBV6-5,ASRRGTGLSLGYT
TRBJ1-2,TRBV27,ASSLVGSTGYT
TRBJ2-3,TRBV7-3,ASSSLYGGRTDTQY